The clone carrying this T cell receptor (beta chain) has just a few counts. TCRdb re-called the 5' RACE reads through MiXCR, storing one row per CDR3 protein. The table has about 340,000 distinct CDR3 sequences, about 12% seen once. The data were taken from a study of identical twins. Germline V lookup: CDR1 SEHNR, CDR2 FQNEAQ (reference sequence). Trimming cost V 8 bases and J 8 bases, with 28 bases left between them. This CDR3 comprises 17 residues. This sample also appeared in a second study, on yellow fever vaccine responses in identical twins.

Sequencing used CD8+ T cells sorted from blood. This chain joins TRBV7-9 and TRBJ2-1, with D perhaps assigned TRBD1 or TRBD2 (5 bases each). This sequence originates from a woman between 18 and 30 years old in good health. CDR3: CASFHGNRDLNVHEQFF. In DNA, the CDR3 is TGTGCCAGCTTCCATGGAAATAGGGACCTTAATGTCCATGAGCAGTTCTTC.